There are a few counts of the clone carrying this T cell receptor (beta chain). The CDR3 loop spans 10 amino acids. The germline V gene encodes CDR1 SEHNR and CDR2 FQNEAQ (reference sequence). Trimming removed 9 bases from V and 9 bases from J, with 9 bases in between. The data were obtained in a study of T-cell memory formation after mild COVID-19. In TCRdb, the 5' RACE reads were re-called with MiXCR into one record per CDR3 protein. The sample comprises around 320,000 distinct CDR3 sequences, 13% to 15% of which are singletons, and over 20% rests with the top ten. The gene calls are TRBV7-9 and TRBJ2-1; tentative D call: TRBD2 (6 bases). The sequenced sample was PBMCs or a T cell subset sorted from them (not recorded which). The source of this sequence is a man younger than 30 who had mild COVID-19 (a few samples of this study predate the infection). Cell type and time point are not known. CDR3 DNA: TGTGCCAGATCCGGGGGTGAGCAGTTCTTC. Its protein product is CARSGGEQFF.